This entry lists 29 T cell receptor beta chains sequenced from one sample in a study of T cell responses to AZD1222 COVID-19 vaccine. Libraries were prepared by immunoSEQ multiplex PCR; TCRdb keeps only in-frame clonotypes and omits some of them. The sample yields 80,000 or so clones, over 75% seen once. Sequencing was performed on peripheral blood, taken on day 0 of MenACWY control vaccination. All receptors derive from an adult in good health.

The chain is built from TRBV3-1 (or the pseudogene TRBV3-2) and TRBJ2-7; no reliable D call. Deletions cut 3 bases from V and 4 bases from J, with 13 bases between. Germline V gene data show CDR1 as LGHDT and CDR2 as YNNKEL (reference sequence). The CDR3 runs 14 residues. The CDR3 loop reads CASSHPGPQYEQYF. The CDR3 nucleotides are TGTGCCAGCAGCCATCCCGGACCCCAATACGAGCAGTACTTC.

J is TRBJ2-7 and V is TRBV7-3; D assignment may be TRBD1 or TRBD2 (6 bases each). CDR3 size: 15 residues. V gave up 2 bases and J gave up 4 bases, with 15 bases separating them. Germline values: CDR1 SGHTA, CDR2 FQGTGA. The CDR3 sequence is CASSLDGGLGYEQYF. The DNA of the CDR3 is TGTGCCAGCAGCTTAGATGGGGGGCTCGGTTACGAGCAGTACTTC. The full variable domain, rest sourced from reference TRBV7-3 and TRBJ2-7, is GAGVSQTPSNKVTEKGKYVELRCDPISGHTALYWYRQSLGQGPEFLIYFQGTGAADDSGLPNDRFFAVRPEGSVSTLKIQRTERGDSAVYLCASSLDGGLGYEQYFGPGTRLTVT.

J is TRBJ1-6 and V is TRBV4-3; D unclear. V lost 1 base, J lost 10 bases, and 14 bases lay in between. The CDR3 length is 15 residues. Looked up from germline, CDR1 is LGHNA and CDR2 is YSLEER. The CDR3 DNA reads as TGCGCCAGCAGCCAAGGTGCGCAGGTTCAGTCACCCCTCCACTTT. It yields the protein CASSQGAQVQSPLHF.

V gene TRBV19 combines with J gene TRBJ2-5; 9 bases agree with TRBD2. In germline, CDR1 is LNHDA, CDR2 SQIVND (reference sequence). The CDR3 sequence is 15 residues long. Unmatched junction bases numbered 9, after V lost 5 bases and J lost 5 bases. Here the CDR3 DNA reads TGTGCCAGTAGTGGGCGAGCGGGGGGCAGGGAGACCCAGTACTTC. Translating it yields CASSGRAGGRETQYF.

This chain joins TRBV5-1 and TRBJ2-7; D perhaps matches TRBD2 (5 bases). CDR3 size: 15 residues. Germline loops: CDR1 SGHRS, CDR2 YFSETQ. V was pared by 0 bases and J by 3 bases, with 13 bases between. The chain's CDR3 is CASSLAPGLSYEQYF. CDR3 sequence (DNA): TGCGCCAGCAGCTTGGCTCCTGGACTCAGCTACGAGCAGTACTTC.

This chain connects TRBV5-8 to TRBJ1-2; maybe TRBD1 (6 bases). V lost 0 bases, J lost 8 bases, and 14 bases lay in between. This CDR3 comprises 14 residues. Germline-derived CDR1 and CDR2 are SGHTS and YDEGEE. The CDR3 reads CASSLVGGAYGYTF. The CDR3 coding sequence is TGTGCCAGCAGCTTGGTAGGGGGAGCTTACGGCTACACCTTC.

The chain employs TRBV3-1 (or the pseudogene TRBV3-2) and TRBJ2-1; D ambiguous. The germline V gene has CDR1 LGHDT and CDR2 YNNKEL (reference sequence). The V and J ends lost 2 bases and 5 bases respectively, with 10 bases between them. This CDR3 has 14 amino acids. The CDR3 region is CASSQPLGNNEQFF. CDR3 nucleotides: TGTGCCAGCAGCCAACCCCTAGGGAACAATGAGCAGTTCTTC.

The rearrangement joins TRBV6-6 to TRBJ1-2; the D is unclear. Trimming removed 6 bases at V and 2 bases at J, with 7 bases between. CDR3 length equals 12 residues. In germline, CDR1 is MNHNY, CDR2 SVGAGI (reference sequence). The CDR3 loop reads CASRAGNYGYTF. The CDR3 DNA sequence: TGTGCCAGCAGGGCCGGAAACTATGGCTACACCTTC.

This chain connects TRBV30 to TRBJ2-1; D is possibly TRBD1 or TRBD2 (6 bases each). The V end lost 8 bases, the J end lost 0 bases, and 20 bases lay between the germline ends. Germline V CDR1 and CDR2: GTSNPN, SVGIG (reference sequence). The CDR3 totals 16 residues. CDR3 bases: TGTGCCGGGGGCGGGGTAGCGGAGAGCTCCTACAATGAGCAGTTCTTC. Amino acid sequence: CAGGGVAESSYNEQFF.

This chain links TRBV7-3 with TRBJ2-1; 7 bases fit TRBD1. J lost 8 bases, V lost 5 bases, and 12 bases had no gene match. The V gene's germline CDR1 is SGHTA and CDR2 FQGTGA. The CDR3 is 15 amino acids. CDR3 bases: TGTGCCAGCAGCCAGACAGGGAGAGGGAAAGATGAGCAGTTCTTC. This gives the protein CASSQTGRGKDEQFF.

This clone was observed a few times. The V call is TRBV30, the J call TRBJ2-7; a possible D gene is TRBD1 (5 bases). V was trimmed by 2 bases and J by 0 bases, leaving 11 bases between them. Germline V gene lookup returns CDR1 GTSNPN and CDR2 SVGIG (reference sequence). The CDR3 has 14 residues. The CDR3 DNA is TGTGCCTGGAGTTGGACAATTCGCTCCTACGAGCAGTACTTC. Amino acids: CAWSWTIRSYEQYF. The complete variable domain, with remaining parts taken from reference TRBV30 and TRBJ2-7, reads SQTIHQWPATLVQPVGSPLSLECTVEGTSNPNLYWYRQAAGRGLQLLFYSVGIGQISSEVPQNLSASRPQDRQFILSSKKLLLSDSGFYLCAWSWTIRSYEQYFGPGTRLTVT.

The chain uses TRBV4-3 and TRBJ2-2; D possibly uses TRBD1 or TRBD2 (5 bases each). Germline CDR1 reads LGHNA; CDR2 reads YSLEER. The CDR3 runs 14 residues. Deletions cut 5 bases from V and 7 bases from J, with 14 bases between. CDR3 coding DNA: TGCGCCAGCAGCTGGGACCTATTAAACGGGGAGCTGTTTTTT. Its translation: CASSWDLLNGELFF.

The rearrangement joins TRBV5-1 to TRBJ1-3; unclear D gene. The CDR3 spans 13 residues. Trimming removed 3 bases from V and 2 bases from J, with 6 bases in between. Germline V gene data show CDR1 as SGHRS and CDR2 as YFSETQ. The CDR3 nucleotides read TGCGCCAGCAGCTCGGTTCCTGGAAACACCATATATTTT. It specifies CASSSVPGNTIYF.

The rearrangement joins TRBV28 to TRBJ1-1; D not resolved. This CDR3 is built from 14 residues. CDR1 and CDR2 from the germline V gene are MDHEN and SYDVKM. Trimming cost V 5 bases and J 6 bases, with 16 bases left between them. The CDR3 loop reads CASSPRLLSAEAFF. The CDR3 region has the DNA TGTGCCAGCAGTCCTCGATTATTGAGTGCTGAAGCTTTCTTT.

CDR3 sequence: CASFGLEPDPGYTF. In DNA, the CDR3 is TGTGCCAGCTTCGGGTTAGAGCCGGACCCTGGCTACACCTTC. This rearrangement joins TRBV7-9 to TRBJ1-2, with D hard to call. Deletions cut 8 bases from V and 7 bases from J, with 20 bases between. The CDR3 is 14 amino acids. In germline, CDR1 is SEHNR, CDR2 FQNEAQ (reference sequence).

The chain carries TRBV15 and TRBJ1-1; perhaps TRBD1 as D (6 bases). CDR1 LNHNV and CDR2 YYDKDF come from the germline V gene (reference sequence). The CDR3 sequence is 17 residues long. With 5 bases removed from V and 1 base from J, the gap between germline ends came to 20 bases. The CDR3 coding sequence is TGTGCCACCAGCGGAGGGGGGGGCAAGTATCCGAACACTGAAGCTTTCTTT. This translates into CATSGGGGKYPNTEAFF.

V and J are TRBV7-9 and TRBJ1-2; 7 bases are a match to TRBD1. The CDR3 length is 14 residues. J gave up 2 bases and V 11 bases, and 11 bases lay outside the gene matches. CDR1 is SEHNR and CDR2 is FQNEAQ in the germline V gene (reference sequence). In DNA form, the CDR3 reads TGTGCCTCTAGCCGGGACAGCCTAAACTATGGCTACACCTTC. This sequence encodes CASSRDSLNYGYTF.

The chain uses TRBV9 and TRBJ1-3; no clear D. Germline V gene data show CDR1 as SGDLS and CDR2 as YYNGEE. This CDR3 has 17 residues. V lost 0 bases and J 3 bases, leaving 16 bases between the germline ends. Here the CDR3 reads CASSVASGSLGGNTIYF. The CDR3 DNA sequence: TGTGCCAGCAGCGTAGCCTCTGGGAGTTTAGGTGGAAACACCATATATTTT.

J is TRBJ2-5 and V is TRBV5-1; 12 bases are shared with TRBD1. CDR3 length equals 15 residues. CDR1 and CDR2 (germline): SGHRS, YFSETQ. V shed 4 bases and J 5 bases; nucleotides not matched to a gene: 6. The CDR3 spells CASSLGTGGMETQYF. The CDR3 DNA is TGCGCCAGCAGCCTGGGGACAGGGGGCATGGAGACCCAGTACTTC.

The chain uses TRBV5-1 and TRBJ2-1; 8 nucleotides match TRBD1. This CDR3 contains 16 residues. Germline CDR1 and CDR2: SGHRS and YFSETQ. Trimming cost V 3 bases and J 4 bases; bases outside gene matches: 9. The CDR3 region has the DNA TGCGCCAGCAGCTCGACAGGGGCCGGGGCTTACAATGAGCAGTTCTTC. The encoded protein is CASSSTGAGAYNEQFF.

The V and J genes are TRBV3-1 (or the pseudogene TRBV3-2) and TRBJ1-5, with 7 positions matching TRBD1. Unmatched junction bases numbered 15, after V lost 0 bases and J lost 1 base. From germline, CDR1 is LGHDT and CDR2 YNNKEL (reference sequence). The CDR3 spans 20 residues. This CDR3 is CASSQDPRQGLEGSNQPQHF. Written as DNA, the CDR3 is TGTGCCAGCAGCCAAGATCCCCGACAGGGATTAGAGGGGAGCAATCAGCCCCAGCATTTT.

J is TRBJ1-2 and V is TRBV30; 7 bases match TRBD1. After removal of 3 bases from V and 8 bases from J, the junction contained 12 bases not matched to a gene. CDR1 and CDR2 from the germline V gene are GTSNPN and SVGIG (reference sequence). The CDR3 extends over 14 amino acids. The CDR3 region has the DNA TGTGCCTGGAGCCTCGGGTCAGGGGGACGCGGCTACACCTTC. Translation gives CAWSLGSGGRGYTF.

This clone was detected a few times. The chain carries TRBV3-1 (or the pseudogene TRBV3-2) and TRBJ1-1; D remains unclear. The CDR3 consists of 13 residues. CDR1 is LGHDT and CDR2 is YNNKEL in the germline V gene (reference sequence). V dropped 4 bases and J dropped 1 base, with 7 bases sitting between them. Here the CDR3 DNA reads TGTGCCAGCAGCCCGACGGCGAACACTGAAGCTTTCTTT. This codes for CASSPTANTEAFF.

CDR3 DNA: TGTGCCAGCCAACCGGGACAGGGAAAGTATTCACCCCTCCACTTT. It translates to CASQPGQGKYSPLHF. This chain uses TRBV2 with TRBJ1-6; 9 bases agree with TRBD1. The germline CDR1 and CDR2 sequences are SNHLY and FYNNEI. This CDR3 region has 15 residues. The J segment lost 8 bases and the V segment lost 8 bases, leaving 10 bases of the junction unmatched.

The CDR3 here is CASSATGTSVSEQFF. The CDR3 region has the DNA TGTGCCAGCAGCGCCACCGGGACTAGCGTTAGTGAGCAGTTCTTC. The chain is built from TRBV9 and TRBJ2-1; the match to TRBD2 covers 10 bases. The CDR3 sequence is 15 residues long. CDR1 is SGDLS, CDR2 YYNGEE, per germline. The V segment lost 3 bases and the J segment 9 bases; nucleotides outside the gene matches: 9.

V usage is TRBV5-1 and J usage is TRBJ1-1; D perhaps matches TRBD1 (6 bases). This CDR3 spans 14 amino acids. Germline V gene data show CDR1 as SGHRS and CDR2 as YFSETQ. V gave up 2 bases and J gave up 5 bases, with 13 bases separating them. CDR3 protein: CASSLGGGKTEAFF. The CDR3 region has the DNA TGCGCCAGCAGCTTAGGAGGGGGAAAGACTGAAGCTTTCTTT. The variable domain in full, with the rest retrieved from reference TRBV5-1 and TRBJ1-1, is KAGVTQTPRYLIKTRGQQVTLSCSPISGHRSVSWYQQTPGQGLQFLFEYFSETQRNKGNFPGRFSGRQFSNSRSEMNVSTLELGDSALYLCASSLGGGKTEAFFGQGTRLTVV.

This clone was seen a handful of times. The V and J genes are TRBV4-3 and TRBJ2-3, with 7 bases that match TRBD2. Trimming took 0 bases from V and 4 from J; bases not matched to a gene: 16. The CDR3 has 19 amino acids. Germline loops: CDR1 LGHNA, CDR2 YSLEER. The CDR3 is CASSQDSPGGTSGADTQYF. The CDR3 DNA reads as TGCGCCAGCAGCCAAGATAGTCCCGGGGGGACCTCGGGCGCAGATACGCAGTATTTT.

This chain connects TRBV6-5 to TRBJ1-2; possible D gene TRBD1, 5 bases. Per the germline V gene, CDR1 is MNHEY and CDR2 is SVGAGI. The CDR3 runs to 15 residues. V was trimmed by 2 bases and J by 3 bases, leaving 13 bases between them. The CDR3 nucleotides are TGTGCCAGCAGTTACAGGGTAGACAGATACTATGGCTACACCTTC. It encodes CASSYRVDRYYGYTF.

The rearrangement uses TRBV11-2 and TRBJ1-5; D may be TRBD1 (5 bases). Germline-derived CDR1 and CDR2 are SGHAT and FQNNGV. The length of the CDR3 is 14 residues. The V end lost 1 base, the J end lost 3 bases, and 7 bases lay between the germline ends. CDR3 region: CASSLGQYNQPQHF. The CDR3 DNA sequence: TGTGCCAGCAGCTTAGGACAGTACAATCAGCCCCAGCATTTT.